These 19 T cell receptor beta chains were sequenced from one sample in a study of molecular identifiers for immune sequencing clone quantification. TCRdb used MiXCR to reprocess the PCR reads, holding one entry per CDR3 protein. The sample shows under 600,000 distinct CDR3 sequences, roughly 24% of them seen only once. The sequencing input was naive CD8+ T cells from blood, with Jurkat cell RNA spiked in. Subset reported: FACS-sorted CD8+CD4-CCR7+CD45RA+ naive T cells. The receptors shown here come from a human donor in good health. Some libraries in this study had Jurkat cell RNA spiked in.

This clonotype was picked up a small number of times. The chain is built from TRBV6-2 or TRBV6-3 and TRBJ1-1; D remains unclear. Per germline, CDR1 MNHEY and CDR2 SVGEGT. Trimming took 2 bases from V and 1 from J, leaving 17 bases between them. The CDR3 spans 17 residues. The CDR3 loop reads CASSYHRIGGGNTEAFF. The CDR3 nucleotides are TGTGCCAGCAGTTACCACCGGATTGGAGGTGGGAACACTGAAGCTTTCTTT.

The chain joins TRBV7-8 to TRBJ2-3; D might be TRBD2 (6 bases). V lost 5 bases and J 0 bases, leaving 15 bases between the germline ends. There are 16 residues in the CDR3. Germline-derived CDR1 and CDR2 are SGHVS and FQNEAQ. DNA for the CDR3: TGTGCCAGCAGCGAACCGTGGGGGGATAGCACAGATACGCAGTATTTT. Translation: CASSEPWGDSTDTQYF.

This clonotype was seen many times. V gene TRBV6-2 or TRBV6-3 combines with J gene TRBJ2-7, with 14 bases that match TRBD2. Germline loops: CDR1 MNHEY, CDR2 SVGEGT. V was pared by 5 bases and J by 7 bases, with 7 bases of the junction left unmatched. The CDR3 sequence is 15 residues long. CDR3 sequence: CASSNAGTSGGEQYF. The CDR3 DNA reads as TGTGCCAGCAGTAACGCCGGGACTAGCGGGGGAGAGCAGTACTTC.

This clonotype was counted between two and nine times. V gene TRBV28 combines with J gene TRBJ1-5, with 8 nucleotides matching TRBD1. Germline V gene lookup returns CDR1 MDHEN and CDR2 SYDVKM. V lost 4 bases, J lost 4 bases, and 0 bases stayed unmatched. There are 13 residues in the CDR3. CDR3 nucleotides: TGTGCCAGCAGTTGGGACAGGAATCAGCCCCAGCATTTT. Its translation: CASSWDRNQPQHF.

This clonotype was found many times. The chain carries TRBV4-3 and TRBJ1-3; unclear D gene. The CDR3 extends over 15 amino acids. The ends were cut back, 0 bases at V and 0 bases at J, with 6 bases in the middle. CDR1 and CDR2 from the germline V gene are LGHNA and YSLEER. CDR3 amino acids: CASSQDKLSGNTIYF. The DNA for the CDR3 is TGCGCCAGCAGCCAAGATAAGCTCTCTGGAAACACCATATATTTT.

The CDR3 region has the DNA TGTGCCAGCAGTTTCCATGGGACGGCCGGGGAGCTGTTTTTT. It yields the protein CASSFHGTAGELFF. This chain uses TRBV12-3 or TRBV12-4 with TRBJ2-2, with D tentatively TRBD1 or TRBD2 (5 bases each). The CDR3 contains 14 residues. V was cut by 3 bases and J by 6 bases, with 11 bases left in between.

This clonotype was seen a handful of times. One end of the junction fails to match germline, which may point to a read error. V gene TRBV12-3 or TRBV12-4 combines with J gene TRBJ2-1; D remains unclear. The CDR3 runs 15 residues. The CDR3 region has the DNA TGTGCCGGCAGTTTCTTTGACGGCGGAGACAATGAGCAGTTCTTC. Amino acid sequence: CAGSFFDGGDNEQFF.

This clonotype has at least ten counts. The DNA for the CDR3 is TGTGCCAGCAGAGGCAGCGCATGGGAGCAGTACTTC. This encodes CASRGSAWEQYF. This chain uses TRBV6-1 with TRBJ2-7; D is uncertain. The V end lost 6 bases, the J end lost 7 bases, and 13 bases lay between the germline ends. The CDR3 has 12 residues. Germline V gene data show CDR1 as MNHNS and CDR2 as SASEGT.

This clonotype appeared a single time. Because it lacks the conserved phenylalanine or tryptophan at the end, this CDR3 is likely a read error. The CDR3 nucleotides are TGTGCCAGTAGAAGGGGGAATTCACCCCTCCACTCT. Its translation is CASRRGNSPLHS. This rearrangement joins TRBV19 to TRBJ1-6, with a tentative D call TRBD1 (6 bases). CDR3 length equals 12 residues. CDR1 is LNHDA, CDR2 SQIVND, per germline (reference sequence). V was clipped by 6 bases and J by 7 bases, with 7 bases between them.

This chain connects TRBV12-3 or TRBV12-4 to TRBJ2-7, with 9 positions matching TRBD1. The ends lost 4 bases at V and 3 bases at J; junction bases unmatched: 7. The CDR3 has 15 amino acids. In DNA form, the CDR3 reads TGTGCCAGCAGTTCAGGGACAGGGACATACTACGAGCAGTACTTC. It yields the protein CASSSGTGTYYEQYF.

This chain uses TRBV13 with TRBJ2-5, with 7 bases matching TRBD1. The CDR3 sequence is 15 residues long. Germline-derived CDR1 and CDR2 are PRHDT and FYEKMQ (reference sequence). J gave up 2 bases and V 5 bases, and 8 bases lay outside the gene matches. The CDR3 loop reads CASSEQGTRQETQYF. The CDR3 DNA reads TGTGCCAGCAGCGAACAGGGGACCAGACAAGAGACCCAGTACTTC.

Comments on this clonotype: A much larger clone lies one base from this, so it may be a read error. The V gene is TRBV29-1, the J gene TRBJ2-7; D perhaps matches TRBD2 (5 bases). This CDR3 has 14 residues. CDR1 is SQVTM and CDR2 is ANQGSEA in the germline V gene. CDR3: CSVAMAGSSYERYF. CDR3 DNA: TGCAGCGTTGCAATGGCTGGGAGCTCCTACGAGCGGTACTTC.

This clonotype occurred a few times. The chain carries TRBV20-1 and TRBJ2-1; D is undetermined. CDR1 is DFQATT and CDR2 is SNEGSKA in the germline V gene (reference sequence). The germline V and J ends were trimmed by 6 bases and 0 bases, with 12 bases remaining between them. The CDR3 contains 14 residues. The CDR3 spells CSASQANSYNEQFF. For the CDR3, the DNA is TGCAGTGCCTCGCAAGCGAACTCCTACAATGAGCAGTTCTTC.

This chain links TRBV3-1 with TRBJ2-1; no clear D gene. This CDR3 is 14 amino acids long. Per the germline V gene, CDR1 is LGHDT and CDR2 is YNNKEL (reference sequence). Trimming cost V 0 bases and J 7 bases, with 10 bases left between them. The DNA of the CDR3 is TGTGCCAGCAGCCAAGATCTAGGGTTGAATGAGCAGTTCTTC. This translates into CASSQDLGLNEQFF.

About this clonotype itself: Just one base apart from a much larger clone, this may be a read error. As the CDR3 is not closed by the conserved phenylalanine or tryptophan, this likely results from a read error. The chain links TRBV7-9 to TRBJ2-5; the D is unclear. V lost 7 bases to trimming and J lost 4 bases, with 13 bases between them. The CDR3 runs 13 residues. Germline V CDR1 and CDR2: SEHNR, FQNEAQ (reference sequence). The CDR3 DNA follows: TGTGCCAGCACCCTTAGTCCAACAGAGACCCAGTACCTC. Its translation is CASTLSPTETQYL.

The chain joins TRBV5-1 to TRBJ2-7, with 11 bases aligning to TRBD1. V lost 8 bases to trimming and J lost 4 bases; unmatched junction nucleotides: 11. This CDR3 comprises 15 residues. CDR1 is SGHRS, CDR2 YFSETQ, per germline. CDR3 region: CASNSGTGGRYEQYF. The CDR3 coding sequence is TGCGCCAGTAACTCCGGGACAGGGGGAAGGTACGAGCAGTACTTC.

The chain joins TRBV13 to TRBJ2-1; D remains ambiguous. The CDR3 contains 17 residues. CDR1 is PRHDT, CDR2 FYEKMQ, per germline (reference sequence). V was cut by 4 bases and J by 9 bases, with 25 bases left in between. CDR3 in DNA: TGTGCCAGCAGCTCCCAAGCCGGCGTCGGGCCCCCGATTGAGCAGTTCTTC. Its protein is CASSSQAGVGPPIEQFF. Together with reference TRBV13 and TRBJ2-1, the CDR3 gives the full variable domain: AAGVIQSPRHLIKEKRETATLKCYPIPRHDTVYWYQQGPGQDPQFLISFYEKMQSDKGSIPDRFSAQQFSDYHSELNMSSLELGDSALYFCASSSQAGVGPPIEQFFGPGTRLTVL.

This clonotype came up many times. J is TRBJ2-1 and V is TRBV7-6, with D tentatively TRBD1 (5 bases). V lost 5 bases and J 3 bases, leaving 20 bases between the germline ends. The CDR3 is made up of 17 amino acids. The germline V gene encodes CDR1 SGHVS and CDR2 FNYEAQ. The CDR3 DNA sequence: TGTGCCAGCAGCCCGTACGGACACCCGGAGTTCTACAATGAGCAGTTCTTC. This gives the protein CASSPYGHPEFYNEQFF.

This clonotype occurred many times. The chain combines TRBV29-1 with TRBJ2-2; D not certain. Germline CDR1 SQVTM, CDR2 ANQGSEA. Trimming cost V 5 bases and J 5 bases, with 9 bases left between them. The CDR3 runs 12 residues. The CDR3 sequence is CSVTLGTGELFF. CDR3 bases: TGCAGCGTTACCCTGGGAACCGGGGAGCTGTTTTTT.